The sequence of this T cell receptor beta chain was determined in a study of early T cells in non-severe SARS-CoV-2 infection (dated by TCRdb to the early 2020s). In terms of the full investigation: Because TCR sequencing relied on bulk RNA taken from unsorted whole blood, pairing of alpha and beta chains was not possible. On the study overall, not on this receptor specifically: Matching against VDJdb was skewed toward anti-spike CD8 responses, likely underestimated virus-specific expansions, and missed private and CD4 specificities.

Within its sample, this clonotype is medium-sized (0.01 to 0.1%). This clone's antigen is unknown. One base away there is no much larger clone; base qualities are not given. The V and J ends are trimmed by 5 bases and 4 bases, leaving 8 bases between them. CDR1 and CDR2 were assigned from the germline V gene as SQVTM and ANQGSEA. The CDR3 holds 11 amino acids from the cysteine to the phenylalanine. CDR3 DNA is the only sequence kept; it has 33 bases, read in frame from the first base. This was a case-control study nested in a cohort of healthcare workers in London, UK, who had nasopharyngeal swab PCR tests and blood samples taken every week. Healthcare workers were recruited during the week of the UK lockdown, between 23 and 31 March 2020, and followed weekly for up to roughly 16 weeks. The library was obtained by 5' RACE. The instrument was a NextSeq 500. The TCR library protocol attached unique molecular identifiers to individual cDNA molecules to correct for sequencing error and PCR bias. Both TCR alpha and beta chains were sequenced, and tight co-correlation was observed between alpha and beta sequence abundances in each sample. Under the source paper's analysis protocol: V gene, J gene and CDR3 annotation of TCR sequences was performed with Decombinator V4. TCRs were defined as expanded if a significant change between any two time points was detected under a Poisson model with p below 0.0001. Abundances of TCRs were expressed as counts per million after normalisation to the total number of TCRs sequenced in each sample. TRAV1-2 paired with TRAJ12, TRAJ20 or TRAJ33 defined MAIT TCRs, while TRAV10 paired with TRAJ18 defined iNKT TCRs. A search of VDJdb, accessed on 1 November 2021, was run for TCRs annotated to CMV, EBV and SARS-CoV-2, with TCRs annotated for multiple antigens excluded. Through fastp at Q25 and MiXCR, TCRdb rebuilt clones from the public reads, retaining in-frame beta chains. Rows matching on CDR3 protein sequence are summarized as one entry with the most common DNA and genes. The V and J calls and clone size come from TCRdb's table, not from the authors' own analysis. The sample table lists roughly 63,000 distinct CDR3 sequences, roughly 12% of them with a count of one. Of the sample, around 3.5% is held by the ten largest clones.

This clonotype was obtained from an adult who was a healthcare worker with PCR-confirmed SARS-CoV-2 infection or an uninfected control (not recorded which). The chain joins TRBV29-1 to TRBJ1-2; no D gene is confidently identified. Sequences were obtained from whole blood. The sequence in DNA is TGCAGCGTTTCGGATATCTATGGCTACACCTTC. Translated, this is CSVSDIYGYTF.